This TCR beta chain was sequenced in a study of Graves' ophthalmopathy and Graves' hyperthyroidism. PBMCs were isolated from an approximately 10 ml sample of fresh peripheral blood. J lost 0 bases, V lost 5 bases, and 13 bases had no gene match. CDR3 size: 17 residues. Whole-study results and caveats: This model predicted ophthalmopathy progression (sensitivity about 67%, specificity about 72%). Most clonotypes expanded in thyroid above 0.001 frequency were present in blood too.

On this clonotype: The target antigen is unknown.

The study amplified TCR beta CDR3 regions using RNA transcripts. HTBI primers were used in a first-round RT-PCR, which preceded a second-round multiplex PCR. TCRdb used MiXCR to reprocess the multiplex PCR reads, holding one entry per CDR3 protein. The sample has 200,000 to 250,000 distinct CDR3 sequences; roughly 29% are singletons. The chain joins TRBV12-3 or TRBV12-4 to TRBJ2-7, with 7 bases matching TRBD1. The sequencing input was peripheral blood. The receptor was derived from a man aged 45-60 years with Graves' ophthalmopathy. The CDR3 DNA sequence: TGTGCCAGCAGTCCCACCCACCCGGGACAGCCCTCCTACGAGCAGTACTTC. Translating it yields CASSPTHPGQPSYEQYF.